This T cell receptor (beta chain) was observed in a study of blood T cells in healthy people across ages. With a J-beta primer mix and a sample-barcoded 5' primer, a second PCR ran about 6 to 11 cycles. Via MiXCR, TCRdb re-called the 5' RACE reads, giving one row per CDR3 protein. The sample includes roughly 1.7 million distinct CDR3 sequences, 34% of them seen just once. Germline loops: CDR1 SSHAT, CDR2 FNYEAQ (reference sequence). Trimming cost V 2 bases and J 5 bases, with 10 bases left between them. CDR3 length: 13 amino acids. The sample holds a few counts of this clonotype. The receptor was isolated from a woman aged 25-40 years in good health. The rearrangement links TRBV7-7 to TRBJ2-7; no clear D. The sequenced sample was blood. CDR3 nucleotides: TGTGCCAGCAGCTTAAAGGATGGGCACGAGCAGTACTTC. Its protein product is CASSLKDGHEQYF.